The sequence of this T cell receptor (beta chain) was determined in a study of Graves' ophthalmopathy and Graves' hyperthyroidism listed by TCRdb under 2018. Concerning the study at large: Peripheral blood was collected before any treatment was given, at the time of initial diagnosis. The study used TCR beta repertoire signatures to distinguish Graves' ophthalmopathy from Graves' hyperthyroidism and to predict progression to ophthalmopathy. In total, around 140 blood samples were TCR-sequenced: 40 to 45 ophthalmopathy, roughly 77 hyperthyroidism and about 17 hyperthyroidism-to-ophthalmopathy patients. To explore V-J signatures distinguishing ophthalmopathy from hyperthyroidism, a discovery set of 100 patients (roughly 45 ophthalmopathy, around 55 stable hyperthyroidism) was enrolled. The independent validation cohort included about 19 hyperthyroidism patients plus 17 patients who later progressed from hyperthyroidism to ophthalmopathy. In over five hyperthyroidism patients, the T-cell repertoires found in thyroid tissue were compared with those found in blood. Following sampling, methimazole starting at 30 mg daily was administered to hyperthyroidism patients, and high-dose intravenous methylprednisolone was administered to ophthalmopathy patients. For training and testing, the 100 or so patients in the discovery cohort were randomly divided in a 7:3 ratio. Results the study describes overall, beyond this receptor: The 13-signature model separated ophthalmopathy from stable hyperthyroidism with about 86% sensitivity and about 81% specificity in cross-validation, and 80%/75% in the test set. Most of the expanded thyroid clonotypes with a frequency above 0.001 were also detected in blood, and it was suggested that the thyroid immune response may be reflected by blood repertoires. In validation, the model predicted ophthalmopathy progression with roughly 68% sensitivity and 72% to 80% specificity; some 13 predicted patients were CT-confirmed with GO in a median of approximately 6.5 months. Sample size was not statistically predetermined, and group allocation was not concealed from the investigators.

At least ten counts were recorded for this clonotype. It has no known antigen specificity. Base qualities are not recorded, but no much larger clone differs from it by a single base. The ophthalmopathy patients had moderately to severely active disease, with a Clinical Activity Score of 3 or higher, a NOSPECS grade of 4 or higher, and a disease duration of less than 3 months. Patients with other autoimmune diseases, uncontrolled infections, pregnancy or lactation were excluded. Clinical symptoms, serum thyroxine, TRAb, thyroid ultrasound and orbital computed tomography formed the basis of the diagnosis. Ficoll-Paque density gradient centrifugation was used to isolate PBMCs from about 9 ml of fresh peripheral blood. Total RNA was extracted using Trizol reagent, and RNA quality was checked on an Agilent 2100 Bioanalyzer. Counted from cysteine to phenylalanine, this CDR3 has 14 amino acids. Kept here is only the CDR3 DNA, which spans 42 bases and is read in frame from base 1. At the junction V is shortened by 3 bases and J by 9 bases; bases outside the gene matches: 5.

TCR beta CDR3 regions were amplified from RNA transcripts for repertoire sequencing. A first-round RT-PCR used HTBI primers with the Qiagen OneStep RT-PCR kit, followed by a second-round multiplex PCR, size selection and purification. The libraries underwent paired-end sequencing with 100 bp reads on an Illumina HiSeq2000. On the study's bioinformatics: SOAPnuke was used to process the reads, removing any read that contained adapters or uncalled bases, had a mean Phred below 15, or lacked an exact match to the constant primer or identifier. COPE v1.2.5 was used to merge the high-quality paired reads. Unique nucleotide sequences were defined as clonotypes and aligned to IMGT TRB V, D and J references using MiTCR v1.1. The analysis was limited to V-J combinations with a frequency above 0.0001, which together covered 99.2% of the repertoires. For each V-J combination, a TCR clonal expansion and chaos score was defined as the ratio of F50 clonal expansion to chaos observed in the TCRdist matrix. Welch's t-statistics and random forest were used to reduce the features to about a dozen V-J combinations, which were then used as input to a naive Bayes classifier. Thyroid-blood repertoire similarity was quantified with the Morisita-Horn index. TCRdb passed the public sequencing reads through fastp at Q25 and MiXCR, retaining productive beta sequences. Rows are unified per CDR3 protein, each entry keeping the most common DNA and genes. Here the V and J calls rest on TCRdb's processing, not on the authors' analysis. This sample comprises under 250,000 distinct CDR3 sequences, around a fifth of them detected only once. The top ten constitute approximately 39% of the sample.

What was sequenced was peripheral blood. The sequence derives from a woman between 45 and 60 years old with Graves' ophthalmopathy. Donor details come from another sample of the same person, matched by shared clones. The V and J segments used are TRBV12-3 or TRBV12-4 and TRBJ1-6, with TRBD1 matching 7 junction bases. The sequenced DNA is TGTGCCAGCAGTTTTGGACAGGCCGGTTCACCCCTCCACTTT. Translated, this is CASSFGQAGSPLHF.